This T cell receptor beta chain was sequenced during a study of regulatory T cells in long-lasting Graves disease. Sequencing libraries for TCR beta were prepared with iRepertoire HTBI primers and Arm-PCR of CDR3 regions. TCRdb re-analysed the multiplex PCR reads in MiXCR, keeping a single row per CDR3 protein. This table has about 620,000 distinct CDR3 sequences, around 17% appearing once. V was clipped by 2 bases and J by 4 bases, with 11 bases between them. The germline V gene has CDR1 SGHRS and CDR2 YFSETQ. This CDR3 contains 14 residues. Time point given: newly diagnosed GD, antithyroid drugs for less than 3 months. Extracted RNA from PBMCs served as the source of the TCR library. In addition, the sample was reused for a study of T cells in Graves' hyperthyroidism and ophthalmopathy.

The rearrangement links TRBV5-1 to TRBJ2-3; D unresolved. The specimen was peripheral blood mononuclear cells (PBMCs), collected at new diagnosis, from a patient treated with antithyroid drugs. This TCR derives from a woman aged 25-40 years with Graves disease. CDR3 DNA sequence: TGCGCCAGCAGCTTCGGCCAGGTCTCAGATACGCAGTATTTT. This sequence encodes CASSFGQVSDTQYF. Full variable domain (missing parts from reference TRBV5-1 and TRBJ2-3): KAGVTQTPRYLIKTRGQQVTLSCSPISGHRSVSWYQQTPGQGLQFLFEYFSETQRNKGNFPGRFSGRQFSNSRSEMNVSTLELGDSALYLCASSFGQVSDTQYFGPGTRLTVL.